Listed below are T cell receptor beta chains from one sample, sequenced in a study of CD8 T cells in Susac syndrome. TCRdb recomputed calls from the immunoSEQ multiplex PCR reads with MiXCR, one row per CDR3 protein. Of around 170,000 distinct CDR3 sequences listed, approximately 95% are singletons. The sample taken for sequencing was CD8+ T cells from PBMCs. The receptors were sampled from a human donor with Susac syndrome. CDR3s include the opening cysteine and the closing phenylalanine or tryptophan. D genes are given only for firm matches. A row's size may be missing; if present it is once, few, many or a size class.

CDR3aa: CASSWTSSYNEQFF; CDR3nt: TGTGCCAGCAGCTGGACTAGCTCCTACAATGAGCAGTTCTTC; abundance: -; j_gene: TRBJ2-1; v_gene: TRBV5-6; len: 14; d_gene: TRBD2
CDR3aa: CASSFRGAGANVLTF; CDR3nt: TGTGCCAGCAGTTTTAGGGGCGCTGGGGCCAACGTCCTGACTTTC; abundance: -; j_gene: TRBJ2-6; v_gene: TRBV28; len: 15; d_gene: -
CDR3aa: CASSNRDRGYNEQFF; CDR3nt: TGTGCCAGCAGTAACCGGGACAGGGGTTACAATGAGCAGTTCTTC; abundance: -; j_gene: TRBJ2-1; v_gene: TRBV27; len: 15; d_gene: TRBD1
CDR3aa: CASSEYLEFETQYF; CDR3nt: TGTGCCAGCAGTGAATATCTGGAGTTTGAGACCCAGTACTTC; abundance: -; j_gene: TRBJ2-5; v_gene: TRBV25-1; len: 14; d_gene: -
CDR3aa: CASSLGQGAGEQYF; CDR3nt: TGTGCCAGCAGTTTAGGACAGGGGGCTGGAGAGCAGTACTTC; abundance: -; j_gene: TRBJ2-7; v_gene: TRBV27; len: 14; d_gene: TRBD1
CDR3aa: CARSIGQGLICNQPQHF; CDR3nt: TGCGCCAGATCAATAGGACAGGGCCTCATTTGCAATCAGCCCCAGCATTTT; abundance: -; j_gene: TRBJ1-5; v_gene: TRBV23-1; len: 17; d_gene: TRBD1
CDR3aa: CASSLAGSYNEQFF; CDR3nt: TGTGCTAGCAGCTTGGCGGGCTCCTACAATGAGCAGTTCTTC; abundance: -; j_gene: TRBJ2-1; v_gene: TRBV7-7; len: 14; d_gene: -
CDR3aa: CASSQGTGGNEQFF; CDR3nt: TGTGCCAGCAGCCAAGGGACAGGGGGCAATGAGCAGTTCTTC; abundance: -; j_gene: TRBJ2-1; v_gene: TRBV3-1; len: 14; d_gene: TRBD1
CDR3aa: CASSRTEQYF; CDR3nt: TGTGCCAGCAGCAGGACCGAGCAGTACTTC; abundance: once; j_gene: TRBJ2-7; v_gene: TRBV28; len: 10; d_gene: -
CDR3aa: CASSLAPGQGTPGYTF; CDR3nt: TGTGCCAGCAGCTTAGCACCGGGACAGGGGACGCCTGGCTACACCTTC; abundance: -; j_gene: TRBJ1-2; v_gene: TRBV7-9; len: 16; d_gene: TRBD1
CDR3aa: CATLLVPNEQFF; CDR3nt: TGTGCCACCCTACTAGTTCCCAATGAGCAGTTCTTC; abundance: -; j_gene: TRBJ2-1; v_gene: TRBV7-8; len: 12; d_gene: -
CDR3aa: CTSSQVTGTTTYEQYF; CDR3nt: TGCACCAGCAGCCAAGTCACCGGGACTACCACCTACGAGCAGTACTTC; abundance: -; j_gene: TRBJ2-7; v_gene: TRBV1; len: 16; d_gene: -
CDR3aa: CSVGIQEQYF; CDR3nt: TGCAGCGTTGGGATACAGGAGCAGTACTTC; abundance: -; j_gene: TRBJ2-7; v_gene: TRBV29-1; len: 10; d_gene: -
CDR3aa: CASSDGINTEAFF; CDR3nt: TGTGCCAGCAGCGACGGAATAAACACTGAAGCTTTCTTT; abundance: -; j_gene: TRBJ1-1; v_gene: TRBV11-2; len: 13; d_gene: -
CDR3aa: CASSLHGVFYGYTF; CDR3nt: TGTGCCAGCAGTTTACATGGGGTGTTCTATGGCTACACCTTC; abundance: -; j_gene: TRBJ1-2; v_gene: TRBV12-3/TRBV12-4; len: 14; d_gene: -
CDR3aa: CAWDPQGGDYGYTF; CDR3nt: TGTGCCTGGGATCCTCAGGGAGGTGACTATGGCTACACCTTC; abundance: -; j_gene: TRBJ1-2; v_gene: TRBV30; len: 14; d_gene: -
CDR3aa: CASSHNRGSVTEAFF; CDR3nt: TGCGCCAGCAGCCATAACAGGGGTAGTGTTACTGAAGCTTTCTTT; abundance: -; j_gene: TRBJ1-1; v_gene: TRBV5-1; len: 15; d_gene: TRBD1
CDR3aa: CSARTSGVYNEQFF; CDR3nt: TGCAGTGCTAGAACTAGCGGGGTATACAATGAGCAGTTCTTC; abundance: -; j_gene: TRBJ2-1; v_gene: TRBV20-1; len: 14; d_gene: TRBD2
CDR3aa: CSVAPSGRANTGELFF; CDR3nt: TGCAGCGTTGCCCCTAGCGGGAGGGCGAACACCGGGGAGCTGTTTTTT; abundance: once; j_gene: TRBJ2-2; v_gene: TRBV29-1; len: 16; d_gene: TRBD2
CDR3aa: CASSPTGNTEAFF; CDR3nt: TGTGCCAGCAGCCCGACAGGGAACACTGAAGCTTTCTTT; abundance: -; j_gene: TRBJ1-1; v_gene: TRBV11-2; len: 13; d_gene: -
CDR3aa: CASSDYRGNQPQHF; CDR3nt: TGTGCCAGCAGTGATTACAGGGGCAATCAGCCCCAGCATTTT; abundance: -; j_gene: TRBJ1-5; v_gene: TRBV6-1; len: 14; d_gene: -
CDR3aa: CASSVSSGIHEQFF; CDR3nt: TGTGCCAGCAGCGTATCTAGCGGGATCCATGAGCAGTTCTTC; abundance: -; j_gene: TRBJ2-1; v_gene: TRBV9; len: 14; d_gene: TRBD2
CDR3aa: CATSSIGESYEQYF; CDR3nt: TGTGCCACCAGCTCGATAGGGGAATCCTACGAGCAGTACTTC; abundance: -; j_gene: TRBJ2-7; v_gene: TRBV15; len: 14; d_gene: -
CDR3aa: CASSVAGTGFDEQYF; CDR3nt: TGTGCCAGCAGCGTAGCCGGGACAGGGTTCGACGAGCAGTACTTC; abundance: -; j_gene: TRBJ2-7; v_gene: TRBV9; len: 15; d_gene: TRBD1
CDR3aa: CASSESGVSTDTQYF; CDR3nt: TGTGCCAGCAGCGAGAGCGGGGTGAGCACAGATACGCAGTATTTT; abundance: -; j_gene: TRBJ2-3; v_gene: TRBV9; len: 15; d_gene: TRBD2
CDR3aa: CASSARLERETQYF; CDR3nt: TGTGCCAGCAGCGCGCGTCTAGAGCGGGAGACCCAGTACTTC; abundance: -; j_gene: TRBJ2-5; v_gene: TRBV13; len: 14; d_gene: -
CDR3aa: CSVVDPLANAGNEQFF; CDR3nt: TGCAGCGTGGTCGACCCACTAGCGAACGCGGGGAATGAGCAGTTCTTC; abundance: -; j_gene: TRBJ2-1; v_gene: TRBV29-1; len: 16; d_gene: TRBD2
CDR3aa: CATSDPLEREQFF; CDR3nt: TGTGCCACCAGTGATCCCCTCGAGCGTGAGCAGTTCTTC; abundance: -; j_gene: TRBJ2-1; v_gene: TRBV24-1; len: 13; d_gene: -
CDR3aa: CASSLLAGYETQYF; CDR3nt: TGTGCCAGCAGTTTACTAGCGGGATACGAGACCCAGTACTTC; abundance: few; j_gene: TRBJ2-5; v_gene: TRBV28; len: 14; d_gene: TRBD2
CDR3aa: CAISESVSSGSYIQYF; CDR3nt: TGTGCCATCAGTGAGTCGGTGTCTAGCGGGAGCTACATTCAGTACTTC; abundance: -; j_gene: TRBJ2-4; v_gene: TRBV10-3; len: 16; d_gene: TRBD2
CDR3aa: CASSLDQTGEGTDTQYF; CDR3nt: TGTGCCAGCAGCTTAGATCAAACGGGGGAGGGCACAGATACGCAGTATTTT; abundance: once; j_gene: TRBJ2-3; v_gene: TRBV11-2; len: 17; d_gene: -
CDR3aa: CASSVPTGDFYYEQYF; CDR3nt: TGTGCCAGCAGCGTACCTACAGGGGATTTTTACTACGAGCAGTACTTC; abundance: -; j_gene: TRBJ2-7; v_gene: TRBV11-1; len: 16; d_gene: TRBD1
CDR3aa: CASSYSGGGRLGYTF; CDR3nt: TGTGCCAGCAGTTACTCGGGAGGTGGTAGGCTCGGCTACACCTTC; abundance: -; j_gene: TRBJ1-2; v_gene: TRBV6-5; len: 15; d_gene: -
CDR3aa: CAWSVGQGRFF; CDR3nt: TGTGCCTGGAGTGTCGGACAGGGTCGGTTCTTC; abundance: -; j_gene: TRBJ2-1; v_gene: TRBV30; len: 11; d_gene: TRBD1
CDR3aa: CASSFGAEQYF; CDR3nt: TGTGCCAGCAGTTTCGGGGCCGAGCAGTACTTC; abundance: -; j_gene: TRBJ2-7; v_gene: TRBV28; len: 11; d_gene: -
CDR3aa: CASSAGTGSNQPQHF; CDR3nt: TGTGCCAGCAGCGCCGGGACAGGGAGCAATCAGCCCCAGCATTTT; abundance: once; j_gene: TRBJ1-5; v_gene: TRBV5-6; len: 15; d_gene: TRBD1
CDR3aa: CASSERGGYTF; CDR3nt: TGTGCCAGCAGTGAACGGGGTGGCTACACCTTC; abundance: once; j_gene: TRBJ1-2; v_gene: TRBV6-1; len: 11; d_gene: -
CDR3aa: CAWSAFTGGGNTIYF; CDR3nt: TGTGCCTGGAGTGCCTTCACAGGGGGAGGAAACACCATATATTTT; abundance: -; j_gene: TRBJ1-3; v_gene: TRBV30; len: 15; d_gene: TRBD1
CDR3aa: CSVELQTNYGYTF; CDR3nt: TGCAGCGTTGAACTTCAGACTAACTATGGCTACACCTTC; abundance: -; j_gene: TRBJ1-2; v_gene: TRBV29-1; len: 13; d_gene: -
CDR3aa: CASSESRAETQYF; CDR3nt: TGTGCCAGCAGTGAGTCCCGGGCAGAGACCCAGTACTTC; abundance: -; j_gene: TRBJ2-5; v_gene: TRBV6-1; len: 13; d_gene: -
CDR3aa: CASSFTGGSSNQPQHF; CDR3nt: TGCGCCAGCAGCTTTACAGGGGGCAGCAGCAATCAGCCCCAGCATTTT; abundance: -; j_gene: TRBJ1-5; v_gene: TRBV4-1; len: 16; d_gene: TRBD1
CDR3aa: CASGLAHYYNEQFF; CDR3nt: TGTGCTAGTGGTTTGGCACATTACTACAATGAGCAGTTCTTC; abundance: -; j_gene: TRBJ2-1; v_gene: TRBV12-5; len: 14; d_gene: -
CDR3aa: CASSGGERDGYTF; CDR3nt: TGTGCCAGCAGTGGAGGGGAAAGGGATGGCTACACCTTC; abundance: once; j_gene: TRBJ1-2; v_gene: TRBV27; len: 13; d_gene: -
CDR3aa: CSAGAGYEQYF; CDR3nt: TGCAGCGCTGGGGCAGGCTACGAGCAGTACTTC; abundance: -; j_gene: TRBJ2-7; v_gene: TRBV29-1; len: 11; d_gene: -
CDR3aa: CASSQDTYTGELFF; CDR3nt: TGCGCCAGCAGCCAAGATACTTACACCGGGGAGCTGTTTTTT; abundance: -; j_gene: TRBJ2-2; v_gene: TRBV4-1; len: 14; d_gene: -
CDR3aa: CASTIHFSGANVLTF; CDR3nt: TGTGCCAGCACTATACATTTCTCTGGGGCCAACGTCCTGACTTTC; abundance: -; j_gene: TRBJ2-6; v_gene: TRBV27; len: 15; d_gene: -
CDR3aa: CASSRDRGFGDTQYF; CDR3nt: TGTGCCAGCAGCCGGGACAGGGGTTTTGGAGATACGCAGTATTTT; abundance: -; j_gene: TRBJ2-3; v_gene: TRBV28; len: 15; d_gene: TRBD1
CDR3aa: CASSPQGSDEQFF; CDR3nt: TGTGCCAGCTCACCCCAAGGGTCAGATGAGCAGTTCTTC; abundance: -; j_gene: TRBJ2-1; v_gene: TRBV18; len: 13; d_gene: -
CDR3aa: CASRRTVRGEKLFF; CDR3nt: TGTGCCAGCAGAAGGACAGTAAGAGGGGAAAAACTGTTTTTT; abundance: -; j_gene: TRBJ1-4; v_gene: TRBV27; len: 14; d_gene: -
CDR3aa: CASSLVQVSGYTF; CDR3nt: TGTGCCAGCAGTTTAGTTCAGGTTTCCGGCTACACCTTC; abundance: -; j_gene: TRBJ1-2; v_gene: TRBV12-3/TRBV12-4; len: 13; d_gene: -
CDR3aa: CASSLSRDQPQHF; CDR3nt: TGTGCCAGCAGTTTATCCAGGGATCAGCCCCAGCATTTT; abundance: -; j_gene: TRBJ1-5; v_gene: TRBV27; len: 13; d_gene: -